This is a list of T cell receptor beta chains from one sample in a study of blood T cells in healthy people across ages. TCRdb used MiXCR to reprocess the 5' RACE reads, holding one entry per CDR3 protein. Seen here are fewer than 800,000 distinct CDR3 sequences, around 25% observed once, and the top ten hold 8% to 10%. These records were also assigned to another study, of T cells of mothers and their children.

What was sequenced was blood. Every receptor here comes from a boy younger than 18 in good health. Each CDR3 is given with its conserved first and last residue. Fields, in order: J gene, V gene, D gene, clone size, CDR3 protein, CDR3 DNA. A D gene is named only where the DNA matches it firmly. Expanded clones get a size class; other rows say once, few or many, or leave the size out.

TRBJ2-7,TRBV2,NA,NA,CASSPQGAEQYF,TGTGCCAGCAGCCCACAGGGCGCCGAGCAGTACTTC
TRBJ2-3,TRBV7-9,TRBD1,NA,CASSVYTGGPDTQYF,TGTGCCAGCAGCGTTTACACAGGGGGCCCAGATACGCAGTATTTT
TRBJ1-1,TRBV5-6,TRBD1,few,CASSMDRGRPREAFF,TGTGCCAGCAGCATGGACAGGGGGCGGCCCCGTGAAGCTTTCTTT
TRBJ1-2,TRBV7-3,TRBD1,NA,CASSPDRVGYGYTF,TGTGCCAGCAGCCCGGACAGGGTCGGCTATGGCTACACCTTC
TRBJ1-2,TRBV29-1,TRBD1,NA,CSARRQGHGYTF,TGCAGCGCCCGTCGACAGGGACATGGCTACACCTTC
TRBJ2-3,TRBV7-9,TRBD2,NA,CASSLPSGITDTQYF,TGTGCCAGCAGCTTACCTAGCGGGATCACAGATACGCAGTATTTT
TRBJ2-1,TRBV28,NA,few,CATHGRTYNEQFF,TGTGCCACCCACGGGAGAACGTACAATGAGCAGTTCTTC
TRBJ2-3,TRBV29-1,TRBD2,NA,CSVETSGSLDTQYF,TGCAGCGTTGAGACTAGCGGGAGCCTGGATACGCAGTATTTT
TRBJ1-1,TRBV13,NA,NA,CASSLEGDTEAFF,TGTGCCAGCAGCTTGGAAGGCGACACTGAAGCTTTCTTT
TRBJ2-5,TRBV28,NA,few,CASSSGPETQYF,TGTGCCAGCAGTTCGGGCCCCGAGACCCAGTACTTC
TRBJ2-5,TRBV5-1,NA,few,CASSLGEEETQYF,TGCGCCAGCAGCTTGGGTGAGGAAGAGACCCAGTACTTC
TRBJ2-7,TRBV4-1,TRBD1,few,CASSQERGRGGPGYEQYF,TGCGCCAGCAGCCAAGAAAGGGGGCGTGGGGGACCGGGCTACGAGCAGTACTTC
TRBJ1-5,TRBV12-3/TRBV12-4,NA,NA,CASSLAGGTLLSNQPQHF,TGTGCCAGCAGTTTAGCGGGAGGGACACTCTTGAGCAATCAGCCCCAGCATTTT
TRBJ2-7,TRBV3-1,NA,few,CASSQTSSGREQYF,TGTGCCAGCAGCCAAACCAGTAGCGGCCGCGAGCAGTACTTC